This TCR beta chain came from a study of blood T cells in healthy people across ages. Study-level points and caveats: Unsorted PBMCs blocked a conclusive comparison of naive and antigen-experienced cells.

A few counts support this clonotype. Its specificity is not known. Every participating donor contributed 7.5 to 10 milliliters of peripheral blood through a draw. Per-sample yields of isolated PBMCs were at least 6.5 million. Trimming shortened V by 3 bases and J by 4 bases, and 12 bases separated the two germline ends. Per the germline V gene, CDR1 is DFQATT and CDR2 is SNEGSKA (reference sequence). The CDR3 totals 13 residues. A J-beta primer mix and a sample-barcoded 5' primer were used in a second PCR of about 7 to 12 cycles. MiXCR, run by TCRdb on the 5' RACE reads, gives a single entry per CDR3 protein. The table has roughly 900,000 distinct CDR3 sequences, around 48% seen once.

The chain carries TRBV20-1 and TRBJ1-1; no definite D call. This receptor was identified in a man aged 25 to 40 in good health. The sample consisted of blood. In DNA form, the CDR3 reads TGCAGTGCTAGGGACGGCAGACCCACTGAAGCTTTCTTT. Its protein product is CSARDGRPTEAFF.